This T cell receptor beta chain was documented in a study of spatial heterogeneity in lung cancer. Study results and caveats: It was found that expanded intratumoral alpha and beta TCR counts tracked tumor mutation counts.

This clonotype was detected a few times. Its specificity is unknown. Time point in this sample: sample taken at primary tumor resection. From the 5' RACE reads, TCRdb called clonotypes with MiXCR, one entry per CDR3 protein. Of approximately 6,800 distinct CDR3 sequences detected, around a tenth appear once; the ten largest clones hold roughly a tenth. Trimming removed 4 bases from V and 2 bases from J, with 9 bases in between. The length of the CDR3 is 13 residues. CDR1 is LGHDT, CDR2 YNNKEL, per germline (reference sequence). The chain uses TRBV3-1 and TRBJ2-7; TRBD1 might be the D (6 bases). This specimen consisted of lung tumor tissue, obtained at surgery. This TCR came from a female donor with early-stage non-small cell lung cancer. CDR3 sequence reads: CASSRAGAYEQYF. The CDR3 DNA reads TGTGCCAGCAGCCGAGCAGGGGCCTACGAGCAGTACTTC.